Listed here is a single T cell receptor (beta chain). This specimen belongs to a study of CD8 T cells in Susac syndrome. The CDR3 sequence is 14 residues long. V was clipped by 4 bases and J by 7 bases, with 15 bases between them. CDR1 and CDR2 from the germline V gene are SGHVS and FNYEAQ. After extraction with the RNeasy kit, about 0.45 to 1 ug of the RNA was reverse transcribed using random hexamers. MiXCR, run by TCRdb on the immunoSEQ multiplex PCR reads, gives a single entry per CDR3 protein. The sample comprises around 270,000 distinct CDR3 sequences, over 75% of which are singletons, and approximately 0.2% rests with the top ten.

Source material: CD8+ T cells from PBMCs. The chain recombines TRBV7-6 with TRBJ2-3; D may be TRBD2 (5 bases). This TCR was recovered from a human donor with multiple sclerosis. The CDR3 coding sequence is TGTGCCAGCAGCTCCATCCGGGATCCCCATACGCAGTATTTT. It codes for CASSSIRDPHTQYF.